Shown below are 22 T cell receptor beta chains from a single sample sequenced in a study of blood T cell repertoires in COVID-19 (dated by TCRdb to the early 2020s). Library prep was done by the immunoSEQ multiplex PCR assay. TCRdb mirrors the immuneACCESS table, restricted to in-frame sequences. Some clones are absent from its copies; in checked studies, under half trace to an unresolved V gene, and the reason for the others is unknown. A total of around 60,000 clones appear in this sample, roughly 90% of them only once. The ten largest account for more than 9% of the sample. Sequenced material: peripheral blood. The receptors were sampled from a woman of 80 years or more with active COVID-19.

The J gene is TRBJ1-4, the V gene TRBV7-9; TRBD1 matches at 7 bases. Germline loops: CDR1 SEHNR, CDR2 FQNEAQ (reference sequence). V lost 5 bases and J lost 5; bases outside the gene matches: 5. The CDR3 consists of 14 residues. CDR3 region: CASSRDSTNEKLFF. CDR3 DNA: TGTGCCAGCAGCAGGGACAGCACGAATGAAAAACTGTTTTTT.

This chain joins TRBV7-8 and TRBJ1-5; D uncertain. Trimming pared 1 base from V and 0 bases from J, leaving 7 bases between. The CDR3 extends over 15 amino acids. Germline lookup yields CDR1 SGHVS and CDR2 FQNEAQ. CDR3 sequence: CASSLEQHSNQPQHF. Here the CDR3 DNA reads TGTGCCAGCAGCTTAGAACAACATAGCAATCAGCCCCAGCATTTT.

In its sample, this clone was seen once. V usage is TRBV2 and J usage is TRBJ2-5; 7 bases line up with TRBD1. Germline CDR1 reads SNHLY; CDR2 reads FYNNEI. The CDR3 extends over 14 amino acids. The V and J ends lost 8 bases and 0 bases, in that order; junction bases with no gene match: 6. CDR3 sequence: CASDPRGNQETQYF. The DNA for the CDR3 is TGTGCCAGCGACCCCAGGGGGAACCAAGAGACCCAGTACTTC.

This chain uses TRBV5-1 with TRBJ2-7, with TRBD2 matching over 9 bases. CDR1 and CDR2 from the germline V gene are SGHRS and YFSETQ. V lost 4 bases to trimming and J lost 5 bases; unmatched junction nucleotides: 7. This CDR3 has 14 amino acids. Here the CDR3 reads CASSVGTSLDEQYF. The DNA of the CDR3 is TGCGCCAGCAGCGTTGGGACTAGCCTAGACGAGCAGTACTTC.

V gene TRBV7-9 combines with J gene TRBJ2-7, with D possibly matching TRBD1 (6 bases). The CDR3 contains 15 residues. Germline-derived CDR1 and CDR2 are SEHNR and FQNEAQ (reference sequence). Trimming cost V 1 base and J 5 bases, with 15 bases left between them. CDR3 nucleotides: TGTGCCAGCAGCTTAGAGGGGAGCAGGGGACACGAGCAGTACTTC. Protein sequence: CASSLEGSRGHEQYF.

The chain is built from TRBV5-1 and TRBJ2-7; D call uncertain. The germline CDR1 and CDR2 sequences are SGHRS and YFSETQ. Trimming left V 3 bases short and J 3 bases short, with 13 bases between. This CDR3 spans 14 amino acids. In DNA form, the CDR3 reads TGCGCCAGCAGCTCAGGCCCCGCCGGCTACGAGCAGTACTTC. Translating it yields CASSSGPAGYEQYF.

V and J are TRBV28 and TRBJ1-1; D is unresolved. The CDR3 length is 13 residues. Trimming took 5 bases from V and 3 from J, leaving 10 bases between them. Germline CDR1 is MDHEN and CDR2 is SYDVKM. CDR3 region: CASSGGAYTEAFF. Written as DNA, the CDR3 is TGTGCCAGCAGTGGAGGCGCGTACACTGAAGCTTTCTTT.

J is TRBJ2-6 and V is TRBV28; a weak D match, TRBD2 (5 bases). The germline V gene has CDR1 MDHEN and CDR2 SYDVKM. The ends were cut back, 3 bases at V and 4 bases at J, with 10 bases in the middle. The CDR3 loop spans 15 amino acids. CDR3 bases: TGTGCCAGCAGTTTTCGGGGAACAGGGGCCAACGTCCTGACTTTC. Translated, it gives CASSFRGTGANVLTF. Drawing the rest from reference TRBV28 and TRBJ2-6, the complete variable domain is DVKVTQSSRYLVKRTGEKVFLECVQDMDHENMFWYRQDPGLGLRLIYFSYDVKMKEKGDIPEGYSVSREKKERFSLILESASTNQTSMYLCASSFRGTGANVLTFGAGSRLTVL.

The CDR3 sequence is CASSPTGGGTYEQYF. The DNA for the CDR3 is TGTGCCAGTAGTCCGACAGGGGGAGGAACCTACGAGCAGTACTTC. The rearrangement joins TRBV19 to TRBJ2-7; 9 bases match TRBD1. CDR1 and CDR2 from the germline V gene are LNHDA and SQIVND (reference sequence). Unmatched junction bases numbered 7, after V lost 5 bases and J lost 2 bases. This CDR3 contains 15 residues.

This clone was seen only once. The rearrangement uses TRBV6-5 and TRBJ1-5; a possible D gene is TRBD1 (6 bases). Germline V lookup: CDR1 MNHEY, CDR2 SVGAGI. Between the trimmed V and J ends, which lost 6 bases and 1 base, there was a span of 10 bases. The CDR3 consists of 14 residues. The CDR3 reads CASRPTGSNQPQHF. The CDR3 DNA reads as TGTGCCAGCAGACCGACAGGAAGCAATCAGCCCCAGCATTTT.

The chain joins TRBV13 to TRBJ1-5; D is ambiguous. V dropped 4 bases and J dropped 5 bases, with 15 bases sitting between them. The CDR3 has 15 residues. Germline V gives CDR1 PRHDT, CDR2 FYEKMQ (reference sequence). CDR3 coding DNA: TGTGCCAGCAGCTCCGGGAGAGCGGCCGATCAGCCCCAGCATTTT. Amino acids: CASSSGRAADQPQHF.

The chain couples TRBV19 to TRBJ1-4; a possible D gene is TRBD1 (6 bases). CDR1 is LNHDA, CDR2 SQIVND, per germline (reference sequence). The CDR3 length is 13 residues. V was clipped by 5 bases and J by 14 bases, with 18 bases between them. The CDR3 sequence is CASSSRGGPRLFF. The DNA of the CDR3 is TGTGCCAGTAGTTCCCGGGGGGGCCCGAGGCTGTTTTTT.

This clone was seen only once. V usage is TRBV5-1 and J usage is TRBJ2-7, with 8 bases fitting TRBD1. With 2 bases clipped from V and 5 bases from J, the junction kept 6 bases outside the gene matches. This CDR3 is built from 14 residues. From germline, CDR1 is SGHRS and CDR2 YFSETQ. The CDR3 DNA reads TGCGCCAGCAGCTTATCGGGACAGGTAGACGAGCAGTACTTC. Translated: CASSLSGQVDEQYF. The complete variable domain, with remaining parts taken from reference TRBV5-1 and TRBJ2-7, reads KAGVTQTPRYLIKTRGQQVTLSCSPISGHRSVSWYQQTPGQGLQFLFEYFSETQRNKGNFPGRFSGRQFSNSRSEMNVSTLELGDSALYLCASSLSGQVDEQYFGPGTRLTVT.

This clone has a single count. CDR3 loop: CASSEWGQGVSYEQYV. CDR3 DNA: TGTGCCAGCAGTGAATGGGGACAGGGGGTCTCCTACGAGCAGTACGTC. The V call is TRBV6-1, the J call TRBJ2-7; TRBD1 matches 11 bases. CDR3 length: 16 amino acids. Germline V CDR1 and CDR2: MNHNS, SASEGT. Losses at the gene ends were 2 bases for V and 0 bases for J; bases not matched to a gene: 3.

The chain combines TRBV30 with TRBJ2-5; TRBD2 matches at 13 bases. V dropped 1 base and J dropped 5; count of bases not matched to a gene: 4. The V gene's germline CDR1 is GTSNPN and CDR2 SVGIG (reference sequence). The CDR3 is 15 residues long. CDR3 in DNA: TGTGCCTGGAGTGCGGGACTAGCGGGGATCGAGACCCAGTACTTC. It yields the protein CAWSAGLAGIETQYF.

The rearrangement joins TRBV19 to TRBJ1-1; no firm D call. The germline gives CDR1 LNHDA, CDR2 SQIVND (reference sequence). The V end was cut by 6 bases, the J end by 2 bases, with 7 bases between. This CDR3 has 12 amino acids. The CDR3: CASREYNTEAFF. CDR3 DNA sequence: TGTGCCAGTAGGGAGTATAACACTGAAGCTTTCTTT.

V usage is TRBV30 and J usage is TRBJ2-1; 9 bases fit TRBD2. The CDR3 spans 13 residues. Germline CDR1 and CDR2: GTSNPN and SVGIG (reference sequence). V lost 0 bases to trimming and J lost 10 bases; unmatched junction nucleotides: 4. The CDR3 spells CAWSVRAGGEQFF. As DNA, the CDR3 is TGTGCCTGGAGTGTCAGAGCGGGAGGCGAGCAGTTCTTC.

The CDR3 coding sequence is TGCGCCAGCAGCTACTCACCCGGGACAGGGGATGGCTACACCTTC. Translation: CASSYSPGTGDGYTF. The chain is built from TRBV5-1 and TRBJ1-2; 10 bases agree with TRBD1. This CDR3 comprises 15 residues. The ends lost 3 bases at V and 6 bases at J; junction bases unmatched: 8. CDR1 is SGHRS and CDR2 is YFSETQ in the germline V gene.

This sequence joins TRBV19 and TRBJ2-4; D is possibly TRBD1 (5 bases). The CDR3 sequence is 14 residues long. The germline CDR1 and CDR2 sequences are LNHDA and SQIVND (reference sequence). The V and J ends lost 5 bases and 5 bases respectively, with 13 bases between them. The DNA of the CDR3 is TGTGCCAGTAGTCCCAGGGCTGACCAAAACATTCAGTACTTC. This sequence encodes CASSPRADQNIQYF.

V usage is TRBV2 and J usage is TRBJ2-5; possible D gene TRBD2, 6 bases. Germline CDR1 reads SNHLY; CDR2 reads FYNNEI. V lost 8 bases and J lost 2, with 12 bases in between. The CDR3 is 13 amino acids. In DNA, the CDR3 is TGTGCCAGCGGGAGGAACAGACAAGAGACCCAGTACTTC. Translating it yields CASGRNRQETQYF.

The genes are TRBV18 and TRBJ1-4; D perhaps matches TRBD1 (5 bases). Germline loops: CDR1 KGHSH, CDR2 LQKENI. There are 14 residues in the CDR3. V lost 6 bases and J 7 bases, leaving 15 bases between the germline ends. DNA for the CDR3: TGTGCCAGCTCCCAAAGCGCAGGGTCTGAAAAACTGTTTTTT. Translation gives CASSQSAGSEKLFF.

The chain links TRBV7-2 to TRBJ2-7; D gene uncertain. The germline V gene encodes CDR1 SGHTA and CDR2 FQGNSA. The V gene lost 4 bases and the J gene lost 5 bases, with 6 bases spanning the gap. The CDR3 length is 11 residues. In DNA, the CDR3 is TGTGCCAGCAGCTCCTACCACGAGCAGTACTTC. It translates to CASSSYHEQYF.